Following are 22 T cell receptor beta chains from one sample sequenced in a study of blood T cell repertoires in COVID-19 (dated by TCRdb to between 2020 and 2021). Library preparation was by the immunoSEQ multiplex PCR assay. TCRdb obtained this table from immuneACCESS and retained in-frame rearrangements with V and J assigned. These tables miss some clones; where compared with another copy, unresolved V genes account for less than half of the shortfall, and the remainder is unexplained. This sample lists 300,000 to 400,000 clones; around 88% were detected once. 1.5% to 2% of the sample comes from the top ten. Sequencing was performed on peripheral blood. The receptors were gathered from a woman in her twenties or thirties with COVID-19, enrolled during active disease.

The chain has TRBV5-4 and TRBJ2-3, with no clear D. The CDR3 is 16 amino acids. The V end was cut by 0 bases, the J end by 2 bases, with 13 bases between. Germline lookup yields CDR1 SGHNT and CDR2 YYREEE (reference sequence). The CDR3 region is CASSLGVSPNTDTQYF. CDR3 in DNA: TGTGCCAGCAGCTTGGGTGTTAGCCCGAACACAGATACGCAGTATTTT. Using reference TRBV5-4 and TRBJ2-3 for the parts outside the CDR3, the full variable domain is ETGVTQSPTHLIKTRGQQVTLRCSSQSGHNTVSWYQQALGQGPQFIFQYYREEENGRGNFPPRFSGLQFPNYSSELNVNALELDDSALYLCASSLGVSPNTDTQYFGPGTRLTVL.

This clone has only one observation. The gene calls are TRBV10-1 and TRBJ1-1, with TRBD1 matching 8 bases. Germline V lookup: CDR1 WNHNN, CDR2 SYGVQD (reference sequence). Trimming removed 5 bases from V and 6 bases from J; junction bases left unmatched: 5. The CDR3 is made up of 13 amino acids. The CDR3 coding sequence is TGCGCCAGCAGTAGACAGGGGAGCCCTGAAGCTTTCTTT. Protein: CASSRQGSPEAFF.

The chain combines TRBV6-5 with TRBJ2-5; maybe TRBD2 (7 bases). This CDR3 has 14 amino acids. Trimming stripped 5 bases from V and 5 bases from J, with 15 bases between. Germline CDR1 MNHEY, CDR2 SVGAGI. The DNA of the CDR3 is TGTGCCAGCAGTAGGGGGGGCCTCGGTGAGACCCAGTACTTC. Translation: CASSRGGLGETQYF.

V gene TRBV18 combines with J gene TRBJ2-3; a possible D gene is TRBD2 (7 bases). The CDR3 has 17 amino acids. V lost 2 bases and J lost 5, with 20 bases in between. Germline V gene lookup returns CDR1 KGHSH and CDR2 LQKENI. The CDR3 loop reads CASSPSKAAGAVDTQYF. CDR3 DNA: TGTGCCAGCTCACCATCAAAGGCGGCGGGGGCGGTAGATACGCAGTATTTT.

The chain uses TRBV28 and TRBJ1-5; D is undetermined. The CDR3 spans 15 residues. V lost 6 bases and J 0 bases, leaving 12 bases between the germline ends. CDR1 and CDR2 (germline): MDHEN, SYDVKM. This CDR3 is CASRPPGFSNQPQHF. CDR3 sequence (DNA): TGTGCCAGCAGACCTCCGGGATTTAGCAATCAGCCCCAGCATTTT.

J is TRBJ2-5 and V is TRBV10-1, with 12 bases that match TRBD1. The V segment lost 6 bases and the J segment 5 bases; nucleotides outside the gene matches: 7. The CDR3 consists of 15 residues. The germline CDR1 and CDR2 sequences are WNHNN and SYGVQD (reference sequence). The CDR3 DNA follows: TGCGCCAGCAGCCCCGGGACAGGGGGCGCGGAGACCCAGTACTTC. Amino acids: CASSPGTGGAETQYF.

The CDR3 DNA reads TGTGCCAGCAGCTGGCAGGGGAGGGGTGGCTACACCTTC. As protein: CASSWQGRGGYTF. The gene calls are TRBV13 and TRBJ1-2; D perhaps matches TRBD1 (6 bases). Germline loops: CDR1 PRHDT, CDR2 FYEKMQ (reference sequence). The germline V and J ends were trimmed by 4 bases and 7 bases, with 13 bases remaining between them. The CDR3 sequence is 13 residues long.

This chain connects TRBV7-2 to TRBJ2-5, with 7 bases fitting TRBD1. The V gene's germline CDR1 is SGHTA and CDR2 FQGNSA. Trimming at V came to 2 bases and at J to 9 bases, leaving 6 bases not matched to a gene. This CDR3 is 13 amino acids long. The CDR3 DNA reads TGTGCCAGCAGCTTAACGACAGGGACGGCCCAGTACTTC. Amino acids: CASSLTTGTAQYF.

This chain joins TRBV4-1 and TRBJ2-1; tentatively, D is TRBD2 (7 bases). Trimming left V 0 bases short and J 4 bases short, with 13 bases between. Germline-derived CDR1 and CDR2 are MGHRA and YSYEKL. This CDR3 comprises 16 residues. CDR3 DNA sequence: TGCGCCAGCAGCCAAGAATGGCGGGGGCAGTACAATGAGCAGTTCTTC. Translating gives CASSQEWRGQYNEQFF.

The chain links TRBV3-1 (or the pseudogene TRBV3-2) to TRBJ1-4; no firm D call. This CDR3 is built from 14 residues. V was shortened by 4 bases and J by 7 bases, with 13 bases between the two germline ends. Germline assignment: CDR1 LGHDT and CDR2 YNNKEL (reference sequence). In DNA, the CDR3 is TGTGCCAGCAGCCTAGTTAGCGGCGGTGAAAAACTGTTTTTT. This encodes CASSLVSGGEKLFF.

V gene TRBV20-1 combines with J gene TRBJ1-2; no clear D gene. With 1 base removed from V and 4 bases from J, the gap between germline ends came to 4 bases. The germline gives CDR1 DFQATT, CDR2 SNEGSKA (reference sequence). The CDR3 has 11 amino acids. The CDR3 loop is CSARVSYGYTF. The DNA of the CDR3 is TGCAGTGCTAGAGTTAGCTATGGCTACACCTTC.

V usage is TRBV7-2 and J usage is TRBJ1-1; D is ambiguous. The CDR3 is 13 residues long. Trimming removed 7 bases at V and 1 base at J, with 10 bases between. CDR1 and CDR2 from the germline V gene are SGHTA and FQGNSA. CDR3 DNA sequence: TGTGCCAGCATCCAATCTACGAACACTGAAGCTTTCTTT. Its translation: CASIQSTNTEAFF.

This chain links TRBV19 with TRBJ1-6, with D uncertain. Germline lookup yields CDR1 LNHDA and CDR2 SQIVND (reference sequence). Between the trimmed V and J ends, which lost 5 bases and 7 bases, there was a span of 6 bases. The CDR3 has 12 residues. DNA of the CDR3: TGTGCCAGTAGTTACAGAAATTCACCCCTCCACTTT. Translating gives CASSYRNSPLHF.

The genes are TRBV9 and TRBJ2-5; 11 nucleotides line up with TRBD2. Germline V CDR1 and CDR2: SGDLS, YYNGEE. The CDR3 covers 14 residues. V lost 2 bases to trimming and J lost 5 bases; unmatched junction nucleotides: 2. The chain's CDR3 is CASSVSGGAETQYF. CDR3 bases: TGTGCCAGCAGCGTTAGCGGGGGGGCGGAGACCCAGTACTTC.

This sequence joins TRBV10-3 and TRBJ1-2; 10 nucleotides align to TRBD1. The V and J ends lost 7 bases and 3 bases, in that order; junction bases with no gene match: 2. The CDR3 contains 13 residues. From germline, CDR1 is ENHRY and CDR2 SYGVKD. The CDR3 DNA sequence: TGTGCCATCAAAGGACAGGGGGACTATGGCTACACCTTC. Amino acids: CAIKGQGDYGYTF.

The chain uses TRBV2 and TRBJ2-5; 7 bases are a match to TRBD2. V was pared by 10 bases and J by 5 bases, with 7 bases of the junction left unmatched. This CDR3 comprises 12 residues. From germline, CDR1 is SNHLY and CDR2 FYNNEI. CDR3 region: CAIGEGTETQYF. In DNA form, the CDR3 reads TGTGCCATCGGGGAGGGAACGGAGACCCAGTACTTC.

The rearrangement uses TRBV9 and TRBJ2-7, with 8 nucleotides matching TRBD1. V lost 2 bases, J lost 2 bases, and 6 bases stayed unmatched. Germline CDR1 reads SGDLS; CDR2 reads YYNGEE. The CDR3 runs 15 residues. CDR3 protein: CASSVRTGRAYEQYF. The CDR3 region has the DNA TGTGCCAGCAGCGTTCGGACAGGGCGCGCCTACGAGCAGTACTTC.

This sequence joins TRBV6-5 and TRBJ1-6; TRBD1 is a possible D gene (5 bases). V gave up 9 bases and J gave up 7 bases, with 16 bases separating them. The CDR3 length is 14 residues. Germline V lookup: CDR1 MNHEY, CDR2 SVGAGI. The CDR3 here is CASRTGGENSPLHF. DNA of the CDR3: TGTGCCAGTCGGACGGGGGGGGAGAATTCACCCCTCCACTTT.

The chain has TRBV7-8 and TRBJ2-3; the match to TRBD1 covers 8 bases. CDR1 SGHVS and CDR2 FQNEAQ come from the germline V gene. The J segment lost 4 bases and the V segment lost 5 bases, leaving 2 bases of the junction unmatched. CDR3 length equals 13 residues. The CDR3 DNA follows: TGTGCCAGCAGCCCACAGGGGGCAGATACGCAGTATTTT. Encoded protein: CASSPQGADTQYF.

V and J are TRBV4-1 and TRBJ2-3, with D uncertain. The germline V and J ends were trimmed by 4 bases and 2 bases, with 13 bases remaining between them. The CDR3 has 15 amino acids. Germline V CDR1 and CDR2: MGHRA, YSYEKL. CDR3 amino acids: CASSLRVAATDTQYF. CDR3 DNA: TGCGCCAGCAGCCTCCGGGTGGCTGCCACAGATACGCAGTATTTT.

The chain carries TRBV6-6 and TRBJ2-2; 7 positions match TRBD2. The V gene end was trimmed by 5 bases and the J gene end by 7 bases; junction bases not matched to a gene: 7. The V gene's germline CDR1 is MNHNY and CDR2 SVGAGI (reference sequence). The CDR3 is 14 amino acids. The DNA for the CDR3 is TGTGCCAGCAGTCTCGGACTAGAGGGCGGGGAGCTGTTTTTT. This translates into CASSLGLEGGELFF.

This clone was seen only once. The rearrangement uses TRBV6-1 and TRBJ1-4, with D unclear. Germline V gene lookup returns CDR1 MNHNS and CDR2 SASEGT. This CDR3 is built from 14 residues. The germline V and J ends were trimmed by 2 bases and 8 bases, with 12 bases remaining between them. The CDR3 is CASSESLIVEKLFF. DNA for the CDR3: TGTGCCAGCAGTGAAAGTCTTATAGTGGAAAAACTGTTTTTT.